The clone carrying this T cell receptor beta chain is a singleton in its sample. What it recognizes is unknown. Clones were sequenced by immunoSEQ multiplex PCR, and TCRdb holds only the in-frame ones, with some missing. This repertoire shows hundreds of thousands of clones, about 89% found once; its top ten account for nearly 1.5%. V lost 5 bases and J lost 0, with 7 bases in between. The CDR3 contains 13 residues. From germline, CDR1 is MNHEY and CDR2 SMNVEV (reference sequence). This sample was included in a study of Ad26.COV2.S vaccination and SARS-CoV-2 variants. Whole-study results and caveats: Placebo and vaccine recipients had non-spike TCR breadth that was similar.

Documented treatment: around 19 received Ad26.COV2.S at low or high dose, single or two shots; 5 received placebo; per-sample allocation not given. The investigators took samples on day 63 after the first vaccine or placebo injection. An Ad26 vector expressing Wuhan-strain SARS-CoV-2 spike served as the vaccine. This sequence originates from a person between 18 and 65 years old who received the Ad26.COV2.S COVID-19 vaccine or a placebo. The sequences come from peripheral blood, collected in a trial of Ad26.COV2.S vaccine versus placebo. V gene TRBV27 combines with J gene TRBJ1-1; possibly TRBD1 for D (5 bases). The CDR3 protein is CASSVQVNTEAFF. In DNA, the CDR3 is TGTGCCAGCAGTGTACAGGTGAACACTGAAGCTTTCTTT.